This T cell receptor beta chain came from a study of T cell repertoires in cytomegalovirus infection. Background on the study: CMV epitopes used comprised recently identified HLA-C-restricted ones and well-studied HLA-B-restricted ones. It was the public TCR beta signatures that indicated both CMV infection and matching HLA type.

Study-wide points: HLA-C-restricted CMV clonotypes gave the most frequent clonotype in two of eight donors.

TCRdb redid the calling of the reads with MiXCR, one entry per CDR3 protein. The data show 200,000 to 250,000 distinct CDR3 sequences, around 40% seen once. Remarks on this clonotype: Its antigen is undetermined.

Germline V gene data show CDR1 as MNHEY and CDR2 as SMNVEV (reference sequence). This CDR3 contains 18 residues. Trimming took 8 bases from V and 0 from J; bases not matched to a gene: 15. The chain employs TRBV27 and TRBJ2-3; 9 nucleotides match TRBD1. The source of this sequence is a human donor in good health (CMV status not recorded). Some clones in this sample may be carry-over from other donors' samples. The sample consisted of CD8+ T cells from cultured PBMCs, taken from culture after CMV antigen stimulation. The CDR3 coding sequence is TGTGCCAGCGGAGCAGGAAGAGGGACAGGGCGAAGCACAGATACGCAGTATTTT. Translating it yields CASGAGRGTGRSTDTQYF.